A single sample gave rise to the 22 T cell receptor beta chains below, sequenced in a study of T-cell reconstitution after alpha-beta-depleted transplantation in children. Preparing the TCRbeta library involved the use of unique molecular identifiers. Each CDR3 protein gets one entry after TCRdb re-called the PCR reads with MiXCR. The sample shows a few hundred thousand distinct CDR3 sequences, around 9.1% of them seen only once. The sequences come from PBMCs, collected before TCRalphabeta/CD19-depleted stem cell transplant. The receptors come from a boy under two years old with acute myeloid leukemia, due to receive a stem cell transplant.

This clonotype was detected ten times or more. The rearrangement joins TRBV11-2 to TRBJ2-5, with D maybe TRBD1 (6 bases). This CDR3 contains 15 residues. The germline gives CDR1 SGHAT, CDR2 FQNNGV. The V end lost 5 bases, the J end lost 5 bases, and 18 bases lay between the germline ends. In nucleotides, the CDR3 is TGTGCCAGCAGCCCAGGGGATTCAAGGGGGGAGACCCAGTACTTC. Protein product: CASSPGDSRGETQYF.

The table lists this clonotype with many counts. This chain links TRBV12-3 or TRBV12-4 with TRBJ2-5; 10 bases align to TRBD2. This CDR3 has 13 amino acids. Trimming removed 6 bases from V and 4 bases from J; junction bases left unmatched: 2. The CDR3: CASRRLAGETQYF. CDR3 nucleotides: TGTGCCAGCAGACGACTAGCGGGAGAGACCCAGTACTTC.

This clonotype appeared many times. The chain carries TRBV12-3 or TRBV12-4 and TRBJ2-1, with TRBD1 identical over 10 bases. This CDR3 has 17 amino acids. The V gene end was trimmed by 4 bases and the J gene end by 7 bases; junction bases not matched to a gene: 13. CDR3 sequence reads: CASSSPSGTGVWNEQFF. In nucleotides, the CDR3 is TGTGCCAGCAGTTCCCCGTCCGGGACAGGGGTTTGGAATGAGCAGTTCTTC.

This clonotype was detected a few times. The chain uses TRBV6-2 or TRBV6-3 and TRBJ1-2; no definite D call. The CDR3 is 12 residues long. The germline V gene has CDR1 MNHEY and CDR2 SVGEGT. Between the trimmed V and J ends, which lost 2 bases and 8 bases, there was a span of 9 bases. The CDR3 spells CASSYGVYGYTF. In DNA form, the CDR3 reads TGTGCCAGCAGTTACGGAGTCTACGGCTACACCTTC.

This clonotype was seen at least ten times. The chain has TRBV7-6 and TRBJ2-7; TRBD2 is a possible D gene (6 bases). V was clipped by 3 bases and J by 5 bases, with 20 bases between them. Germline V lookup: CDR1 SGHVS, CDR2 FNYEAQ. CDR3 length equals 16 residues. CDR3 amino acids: CASSLARQEGWNEQYF. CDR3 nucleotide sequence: TGTGCCAGCAGCTTGGCCAGGCAGGAGGGATGGAACGAGCAGTACTTC.

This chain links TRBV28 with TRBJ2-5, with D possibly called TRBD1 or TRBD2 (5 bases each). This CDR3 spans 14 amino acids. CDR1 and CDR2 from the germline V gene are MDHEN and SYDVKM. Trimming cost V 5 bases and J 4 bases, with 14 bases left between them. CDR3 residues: CASSLAGTLETQYF. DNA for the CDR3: TGTGCCAGCAGTCTAGCTGGGACGTTAGAGACCCAGTACTTC.

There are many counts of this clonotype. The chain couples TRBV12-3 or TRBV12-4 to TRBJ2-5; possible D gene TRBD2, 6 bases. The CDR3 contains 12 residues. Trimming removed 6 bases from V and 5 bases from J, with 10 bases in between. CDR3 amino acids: CASRPGEETQYF. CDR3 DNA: TGTGCCAGCAGACCGGGAGAGGAGACCCAGTACTTC.

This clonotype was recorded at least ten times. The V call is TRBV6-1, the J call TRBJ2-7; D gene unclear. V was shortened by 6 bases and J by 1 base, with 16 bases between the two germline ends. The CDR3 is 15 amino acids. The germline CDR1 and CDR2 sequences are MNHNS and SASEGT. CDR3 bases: TGTGCCAGCAGACCACTCATTTATTTATCCTACGAGCAGTACTTC. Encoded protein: CASRPLIYLSYEQYF.

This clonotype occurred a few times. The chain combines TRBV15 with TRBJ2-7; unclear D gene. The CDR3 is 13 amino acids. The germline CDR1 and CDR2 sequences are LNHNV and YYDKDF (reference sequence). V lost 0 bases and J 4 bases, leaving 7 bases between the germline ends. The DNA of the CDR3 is TGTGCCACCAGCAGAGATCTGAGTTACGAGCAGTACTTC. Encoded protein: CATSRDLSYEQYF.

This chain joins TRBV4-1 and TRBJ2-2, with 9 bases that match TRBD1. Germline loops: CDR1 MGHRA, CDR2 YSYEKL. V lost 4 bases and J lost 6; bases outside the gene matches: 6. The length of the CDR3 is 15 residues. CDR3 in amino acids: CASSPGQGVSGELFF. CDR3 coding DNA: TGCGCCAGCAGCCCGGGACAGGGAGTATCCGGGGAGCTGTTTTTT.

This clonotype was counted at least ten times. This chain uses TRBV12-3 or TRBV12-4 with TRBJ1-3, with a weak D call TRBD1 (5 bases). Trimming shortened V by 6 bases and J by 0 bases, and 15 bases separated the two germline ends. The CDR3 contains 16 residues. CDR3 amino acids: CASSPIRGASGNTIYF. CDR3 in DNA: TGTGCCAGCAGCCCTATAAGGGGAGCCTCTGGAAACACCATATATTTT.

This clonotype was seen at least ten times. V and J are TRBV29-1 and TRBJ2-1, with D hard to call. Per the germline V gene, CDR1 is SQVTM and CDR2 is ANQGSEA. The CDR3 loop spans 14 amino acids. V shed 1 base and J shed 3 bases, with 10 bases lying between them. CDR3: CSVEATRYYNEQFF. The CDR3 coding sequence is TGCAGCGTTGAAGCGACAAGATACTACAATGAGCAGTTCTTC.

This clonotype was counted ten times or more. CDR3 protein: CATSETRQFSRTGELFF. CDR3 sequence (DNA): TGTGCCACCAGTGAGACGAGGCAGTTCAGTCGGACCGGGGAGCTGTTTTTT. The chain carries TRBV24-1 and TRBJ2-2; D ambiguous. Trimming cost V 4 bases and J 5 bases, with 19 bases left between them. From germline, CDR1 is KGHDR and CDR2 SFDVKD. The CDR3 extends over 17 amino acids.

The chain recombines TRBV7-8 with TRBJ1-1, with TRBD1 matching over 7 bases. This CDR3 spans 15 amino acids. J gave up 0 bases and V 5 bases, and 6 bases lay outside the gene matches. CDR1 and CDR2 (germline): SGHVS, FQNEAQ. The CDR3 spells CASSVQGSMNTEAFF. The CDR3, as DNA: TGTGCCAGCAGCGTACAGGGGAGCATGAACACTGAAGCTTTCTTT.

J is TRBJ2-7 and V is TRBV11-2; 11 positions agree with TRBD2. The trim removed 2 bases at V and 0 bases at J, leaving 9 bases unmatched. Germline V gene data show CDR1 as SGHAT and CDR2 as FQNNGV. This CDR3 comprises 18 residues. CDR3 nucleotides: TGTGCCAGCAGCTTATATATAACTAGCGGGAGAAGCTCCTACGAGCAGTACTTC. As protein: CASSLYITSGRSSYEQYF.

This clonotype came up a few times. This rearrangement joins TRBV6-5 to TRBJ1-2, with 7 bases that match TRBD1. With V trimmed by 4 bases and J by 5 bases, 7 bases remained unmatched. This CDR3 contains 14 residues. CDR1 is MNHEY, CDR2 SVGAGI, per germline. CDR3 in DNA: TGTGCCAGCAGTTTGGGACAGTCCTCTTATGGCTACACCTTC. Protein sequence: CASSLGQSSYGYTF.

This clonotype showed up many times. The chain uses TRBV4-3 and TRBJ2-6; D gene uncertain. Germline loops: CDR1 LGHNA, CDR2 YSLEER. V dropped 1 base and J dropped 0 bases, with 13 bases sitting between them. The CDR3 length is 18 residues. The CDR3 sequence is CASSQVGYVLSGANVLTF. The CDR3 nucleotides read TGCGCCAGCAGCCAAGTAGGTTACGTCCTCTCTGGGGCCAACGTCCTGACTTTC.

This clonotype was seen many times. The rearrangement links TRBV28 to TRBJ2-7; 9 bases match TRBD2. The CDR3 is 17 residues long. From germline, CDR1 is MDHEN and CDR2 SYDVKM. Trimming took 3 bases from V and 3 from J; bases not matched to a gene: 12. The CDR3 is CASSFSLTSGRGYEQYF. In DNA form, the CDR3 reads TGTGCCAGCAGTTTCTCCCTGACTAGCGGCAGGGGCTACGAGCAGTACTTC.

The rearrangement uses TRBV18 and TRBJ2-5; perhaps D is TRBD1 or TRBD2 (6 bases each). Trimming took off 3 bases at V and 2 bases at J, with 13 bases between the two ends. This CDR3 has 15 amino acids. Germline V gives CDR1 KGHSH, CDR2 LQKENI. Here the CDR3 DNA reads TGTGCCAGCTCACCTGGGGGGACACCGCAAGAGACCCAGTACTTC. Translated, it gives CASSPGGTPQETQYF. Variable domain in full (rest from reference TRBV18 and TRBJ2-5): NAGVMQNPRHLVRRRGQEARLRCSPMKGHSHVYWYRQLPEEGLKFMVYLQKENIIDESGMPKERFSAEFPKEGPSILRIQQVVRGDSAAYFCASSPGGTPQETQYFGPGTRLLVL.

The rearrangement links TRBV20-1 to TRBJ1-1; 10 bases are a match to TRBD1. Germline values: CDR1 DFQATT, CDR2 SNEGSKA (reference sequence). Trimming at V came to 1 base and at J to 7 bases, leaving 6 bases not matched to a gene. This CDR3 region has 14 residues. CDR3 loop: CSARVRTGGSEAFF. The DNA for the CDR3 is TGCAGTGCTAGAGTTCGGACAGGGGGAAGTGAAGCTTTCTTT.

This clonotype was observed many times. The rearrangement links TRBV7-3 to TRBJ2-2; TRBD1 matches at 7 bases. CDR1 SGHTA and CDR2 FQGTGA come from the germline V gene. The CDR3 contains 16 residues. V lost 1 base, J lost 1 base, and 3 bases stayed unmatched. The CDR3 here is CASSLKQGMNTGELFF. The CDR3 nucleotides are TGTGCCAGCAGCTTAAAACAGGGGATGAACACCGGGGAGCTGTTTTTT.

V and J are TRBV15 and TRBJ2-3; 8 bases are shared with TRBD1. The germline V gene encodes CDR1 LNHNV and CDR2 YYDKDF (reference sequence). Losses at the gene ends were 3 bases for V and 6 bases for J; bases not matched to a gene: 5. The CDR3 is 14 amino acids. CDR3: CATSRDRADDTQYF. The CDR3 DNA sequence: TGTGCCACCAGCAGGGACAGGGCCGACGATACGCAGTATTTT.